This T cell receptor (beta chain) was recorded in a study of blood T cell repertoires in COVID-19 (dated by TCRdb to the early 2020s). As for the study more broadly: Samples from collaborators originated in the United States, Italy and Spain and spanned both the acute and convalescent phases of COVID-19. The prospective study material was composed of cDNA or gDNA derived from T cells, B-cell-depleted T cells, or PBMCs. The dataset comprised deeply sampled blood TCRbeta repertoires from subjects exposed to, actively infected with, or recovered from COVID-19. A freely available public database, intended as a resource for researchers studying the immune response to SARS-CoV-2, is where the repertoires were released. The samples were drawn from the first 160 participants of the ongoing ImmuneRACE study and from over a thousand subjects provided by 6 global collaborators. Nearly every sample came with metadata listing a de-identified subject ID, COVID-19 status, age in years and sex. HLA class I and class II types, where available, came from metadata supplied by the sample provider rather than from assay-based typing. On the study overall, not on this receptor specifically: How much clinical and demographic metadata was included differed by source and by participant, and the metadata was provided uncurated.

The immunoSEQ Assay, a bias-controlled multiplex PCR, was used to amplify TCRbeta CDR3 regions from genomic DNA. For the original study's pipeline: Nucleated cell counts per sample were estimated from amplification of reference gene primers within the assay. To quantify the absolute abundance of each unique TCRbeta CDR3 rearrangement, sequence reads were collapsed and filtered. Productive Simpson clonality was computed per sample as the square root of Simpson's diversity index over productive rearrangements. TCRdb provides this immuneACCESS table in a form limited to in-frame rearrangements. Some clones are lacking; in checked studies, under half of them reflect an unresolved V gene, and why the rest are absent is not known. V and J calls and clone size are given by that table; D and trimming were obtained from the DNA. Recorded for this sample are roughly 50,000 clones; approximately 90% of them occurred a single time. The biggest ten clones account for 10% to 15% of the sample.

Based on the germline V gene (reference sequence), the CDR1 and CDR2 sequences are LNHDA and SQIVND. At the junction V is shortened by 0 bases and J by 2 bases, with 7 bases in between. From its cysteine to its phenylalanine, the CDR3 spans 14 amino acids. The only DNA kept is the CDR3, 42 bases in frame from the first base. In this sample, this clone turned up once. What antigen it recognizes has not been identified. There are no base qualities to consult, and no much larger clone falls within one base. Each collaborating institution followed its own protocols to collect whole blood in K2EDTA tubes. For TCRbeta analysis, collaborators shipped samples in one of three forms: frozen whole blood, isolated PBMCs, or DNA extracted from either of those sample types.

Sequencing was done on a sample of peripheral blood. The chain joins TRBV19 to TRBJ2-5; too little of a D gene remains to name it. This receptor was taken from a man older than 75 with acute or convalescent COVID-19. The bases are TGTGCCAGTAGTATAGAGGGCGAGCAAGAGACCCAGTACTTC. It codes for CASSIEGEQETQYF.